This is a list of T cell receptor beta chains from one sample in a study of blood T cell repertoires in COVID-19. The data were produced by immunoSEQ multiplex PCR, yet TCRdb's version contains in-frame clones alone and is incomplete. The repertoire consists of 110,000 to 150,000 clones, with more than 75% occurring once and the leading ten covering around 4%. Sequencing was performed on peripheral blood. These receptors were taken from a man in his sixties with acute or convalescent COVID-19. CDR3s include the opening cysteine and the closing phenylalanine or tryptophan. The listing skips clone size in some rows; elsewhere it reads once, few, many or a size class.

j_call clone_size v_call cdr3_aa
TRBJ2-2 . TRBV27 CATLRRGLTGELFF
TRBJ2-3 . TRBV7-3 CASSLNEGDTQYF
TRBJ1-4 . TRBV19 CASTRLGEKLFF
TRBJ2-1 few TRBV29-1 CSVDGLAGGVEQFF
TRBJ2-5 few TRBV28 CATMGSGLTQETQYF
TRBJ1-5 . TRBV28 CASSSIRQGYNQPQHF
TRBJ2-2 . TRBV19 CASSPDRVTGELFF
TRBJ2-1 . TRBV5-1 CASSLGGSSSYNEQFF
TRBJ1-2 . TRBV27 CASSPLGGYGYTF
TRBJ2-3 . TRBV19 CASSTPGTTADTQYF
TRBJ2-2 . TRBV9 CASSVGTTNTGELFF
TRBJ2-3 . TRBV7-2 CASSLEVGRTDTQYF
TRBJ2-3 . TRBV29-1 CSVVVTGLTDTQYF
TRBJ2-1 . TRBV3-1/TRBV3-2 CASSSRETGEQFF
TRBJ1-2 few TRBV6-5 CASSYSNRNYGYTF
TRBJ2-1 few TRBV11-2 CASSIGQGGTEQFF
TRBJ2-1 . TRBV10-3 CAIRNSGSGNEQFF
TRBJ2-5 few TRBV19 CASSIRLAELQETQYF
TRBJ2-7 . TRBV5-8 CASSLGSSGAGMDYEQYF
TRBJ1-2 . TRBV6-5 CASSRQGAWGYTF
TRBJ2-5 . TRBV10-1 CASSASGGTQYF
TRBJ1-2 . TRBV19 CASRTIGQGGYGYTF
TRBJ2-4 . TRBV5-1 CASSAGQVRNIQYF
TRBJ1-2 . TRBV4-2 CASSQEGAIRVGYGYTF
TRBJ2-1 . TRBV18 CASSPSGRGGGEQFF
TRBJ2-7 . TRBV6-5 CASSQQGASYEQYF
TRBJ2-1 . TRBV3-1/TRBV3-2 CASSHRAGLAELNEQFF
TRBJ1-5 . TRBV3-1/TRBV3-2 CASSQDGGNGNQPQHF